These 25 T cell receptor beta chains were all obtained from the same sample, sequenced in a study of blood T cell repertoires in COVID-19. This table comes from immunoSEQ multiplex PCR, and its TCRdb copy is limited to in-frame clones, with some not included. The sample comprises over 400,000 clones, less than 90% of which are singletons, and less than 9% rests with the top ten. Sequenced material: peripheral blood. The source of these receptors is a woman in her forties or fifties with COVID-19, enrolled during active disease.

This rearrangement joins TRBV19 to TRBJ1-1, with D possibly matching TRBD1 (5 bases). The CDR3 loop spans 16 amino acids. Trimming shortened V by 4 bases and J by 6 bases, and 21 bases separated the two germline ends. Germline V gene sequence: CDR1 LNHDA, CDR2 SQIVND (reference sequence). The CDR3: CASSTTKEGPRAEAFF. Written as DNA, the CDR3 is TGTGCCAGTAGTACGACTAAGGAGGGGCCGAGGGCTGAAGCTTTCTTT.

V is TRBV7-2 and J is TRBJ1-3; 7 bases are shared with TRBD1. Trimming cost V 0 bases and J 1 base; bases outside gene matches: 15. Germline V gene data show CDR1 as SGHTA and CDR2 as FQGNSA. This CDR3 region has 20 residues. CDR3 in amino acids: CASSLAGIRQGASSGNTIYF. DNA for the CDR3: TGTGCCAGCAGCTTAGCCGGGATCAGACAGGGAGCCTCATCTGGAAACACCATATATTTT.

This clone showed up just once. The chain carries TRBV19 and TRBJ1-4, with D possibly being TRBD1 (5 bases). V was trimmed by 3 bases and J by 0 bases, leaving 8 bases between them. This CDR3 is built from 15 residues. The germline V gene encodes CDR1 LNHDA and CDR2 SQIVND (reference sequence). The CDR3 DNA reads as TGTGCCAGTAGTATCGACAGTGCAACTAATGAAAAACTGTTTTTT. This translates into CASSIDSATNEKLFF.

The chain carries TRBV2 and TRBJ2-1, with TRBD1 matching 7 bases. The CDR3 spans 16 residues. J gave up 0 bases and V 5 bases, and 7 bases lay outside the gene matches. Germline loops: CDR1 SNHLY, CDR2 FYNNEI. CDR3 nucleotide sequence: TGTGCCAGCAGTAAGGACAGGTCGAGCTCCTACAATGAGCAGTTCTTC. It is translated as CASSKDRSSSYNEQFF.

The J gene is TRBJ2-7, the V gene TRBV27; D might be TRBD1 (5 bases). There are 15 residues in the CDR3. V lost 5 bases and J 0 bases, leaving 14 bases between the germline ends. In germline, CDR1 is MNHEY, CDR2 SMNVEV (reference sequence). This chain's CDR3 is CASSTSRASSYEQYF. CDR3 in DNA: TGTGCCAGCAGTACCTCCAGGGCTAGCTCCTACGAGCAGTACTTC.

V usage is TRBV4-1 and J usage is TRBJ1-2; a weak D match, TRBD1 (5 bases). This CDR3 is 15 amino acids long. CDR1 is MGHRA and CDR2 is YSYEKL in the germline V gene. V lost 0 bases, J lost 2 bases, and 10 bases lay in between. The CDR3 sequence: CASSQDRARNYGYTF. As DNA, the CDR3 is TGCGCCAGCAGCCAAGACAGGGCAAGAAACTATGGCTACACCTTC.

V is TRBV19 and J is TRBJ2-4; 12 nucleotides align to TRBD1. With V trimmed by 6 bases and J by 9 bases, 0 bases remained unmatched. Per the germline V gene, CDR1 is LNHDA and CDR2 is SQIVND (reference sequence). The CDR3 is made up of 12 amino acids. The CDR3 DNA follows: TGTGCCAGTAGGGGACAGGGGGCCATTCAGTACTTC. It codes for CASRGQGAIQYF.

CDR3 residues: CAWGAGVGEKLFF. As DNA, the CDR3 is TGTGCCTGGGGCGCAGGGGTTGGAGAAAAACTGTTTTTT. This chain joins TRBV30 and TRBJ1-4, with a weak D call TRBD1 (6 bases). The CDR3 runs to 13 residues. Deletions cut 5 bases from V and 8 bases from J, with 15 bases between. Germline values: CDR1 GTSNPN, CDR2 SVGIG (reference sequence). Supplemented by reference TRBV30 and TRBJ1-4, the full variable domain reads SQTIHQWPATLVQPVGSPLSLECTVEGTSNPNLYWYRQAAGRGLQLLFYSVGIGQISSEVPQNLSASRPQDRQFILSSKKLLLSDSGFYLCAWGAGVGEKLFFGSGTQLSVL.

The chain combines TRBV13 with TRBJ2-3, with D maybe TRBD1 (6 bases). V lost 5 bases, J lost 0 bases, and 12 bases lay in between. CDR3 size: 15 residues. CDR1 and CDR2 (germline): PRHDT, FYEKMQ (reference sequence). The CDR3 sequence is CASSPVGQSTDTQYF. In DNA, the CDR3 is TGTGCCAGCAGCCCAGTGGGACAAAGCACAGATACGCAGTATTTT.

The V call is TRBV5-1, the J call TRBJ2-7, with D perhaps TRBD2 (5 bases). V lost 3 bases, J lost 3 bases, and 7 bases lay in between. Germline V gives CDR1 SGHRS, CDR2 YFSETQ. There are 12 residues in the CDR3. The CDR3: CASSWGDYEQYF. In nucleotides, the CDR3 is TGCGCCAGCAGCTGGGGAGACTACGAGCAGTACTTC.

The chain is built from TRBV5-6 and TRBJ1-1; 8 bases match TRBD1. CDR1 is SGHDT and CDR2 is YYEEEE in the germline V gene. V dropped 0 bases and J dropped 7; count of bases not matched to a gene: 14. There are 17 residues in the CDR3. The DNA for the CDR3 is TGTGCCAGCAGCTTGGTCCCGGGACAGGCCTCCGTAGGTGAAGCTTTCTTT. Amino acid sequence: CASSLVPGQASVGEAFF.

The chain has TRBV5-1 and TRBJ2-3; TRBD2 matches at 8 bases. The CDR3 runs to 19 residues. The J segment lost 9 bases and the V segment lost 2 bases, leaving 23 bases of the junction unmatched. Germline assignment: CDR1 SGHRS and CDR2 YFSETQ. In DNA form, the CDR3 reads TGCGCCAGCAGCTTTCCAGGCTCCGGGACTAGGATGGGGTTAGGGACGCAGTATTTT. This translates into CASSFPGSGTRMGLGTQYF.

The chain uses TRBV12-5 and TRBJ2-7; D is perhaps TRBD1 (5 bases). This CDR3 is built from 14 residues. Trimming pared 5 bases from V and 2 bases from J, leaving 13 bases between. The germline CDR1 and CDR2 sequences are LGHNT and FRNRAP. The CDR3 DNA sequence: TGTGCTAGTGGTCCCGACTTGGACACCTACGAGCAGTACTTC. Amino acid sequence: CASGPDLDTYEQYF.

A single count supports this clone. The V and J genes are TRBV30 and TRBJ1-5; D is perhaps TRBD1 (5 bases). The V gene lost 5 bases and the J gene lost 7 bases, with 15 bases spanning the gap. The CDR3 contains 13 residues. CDR1 is GTSNPN and CDR2 is SVGIG in the germline V gene (reference sequence). Here the CDR3 DNA reads TGTGCCTGGGGGGAGGGGATTTTGCAGCCCCAGCATTTT. Translating gives CAWGEGILQPQHF.

The rearrangement uses TRBV7-9 and TRBJ1-1; 9 nucleotides match TRBD1. This CDR3 has 16 amino acids. The V segment lost 4 bases and the J segment 8 bases; nucleotides outside the gene matches: 14. Germline CDR1 SEHNR, CDR2 FQNEAQ (reference sequence). CDR3 region: CASSSRDRDWREEAFF. CDR3 DNA sequence: TGTGCCAGCAGCTCCCGGGACAGGGATTGGAGGGAAGAAGCTTTCTTT.

The chain recombines TRBV24-1 with TRBJ1-2, with D perhaps matching TRBD1 (6 bases). Trimming pared 6 bases from V and 7 bases from J, leaving 14 bases between. Germline assignment: CDR1 KGHDR and CDR2 SFDVKD. The CDR3 has 13 residues. Here the CDR3 DNA reads TGTGCCACCAGTATTAGTGGGGACATTGGCTACACCTTC. This gives the protein CATSISGDIGYTF.

This chain links TRBV19 with TRBJ2-1; D remains ambiguous. The CDR3 covers 12 residues. CDR1 and CDR2 (germline): LNHDA, SQIVND (reference sequence). V lost 6 bases and J lost 8, with 11 bases in between. CDR3 in DNA: TGTGCCAGTAGATCGGGTATGGATGAGCAGTTCTTC. Translating it yields CASRSGMDEQFF.

This sequence joins TRBV12-3 or TRBV12-4 and TRBJ2-1; D is unclear. The V and J ends lost 1 base and 6 bases respectively, with 4 bases between them. The CDR3 has 12 residues. This chain's CDR3 is CASSLGPNEQFF. The CDR3 region has the DNA TGTGCCAGCAGTTTAGGGCCCAATGAGCAGTTCTTC.

V usage is TRBV7-2 and J usage is TRBJ2-1; 7 bases map to TRBD1. The CDR3 loop spans 15 amino acids. V lost 1 base and J lost 9; bases outside the gene matches: 9. Germline lookup yields CDR1 SGHTA and CDR2 FQGNSA. Here the CDR3 DNA reads TGTGCCAGCAGCTTAGGCGTGGGGACAGCGACTGAGCAGTTCTTC. As protein: CASSLGVGTATEQFF.

The rearrangement joins TRBV6-6 to TRBJ1-3; 9 bases are a match to TRBD1. The CDR3 is made up of 16 amino acids. Germline loops: CDR1 MNHNY, CDR2 SVGAGI (reference sequence). V was clipped by 4 bases and J by 4 bases; unmatched bases: 8. CDR3 DNA sequence: TGTGCCAGCAGTTCGGTTGACAGGGGGGACGGAAACACCATATATTTT. Translated, it gives CASSSVDRGDGNTIYF.

V usage is TRBV19 and J usage is TRBJ1-4; TRBD1 aligns across 9 bases. This CDR3 is built from 20 residues. Trimming at V came to 5 bases and at J to 3 bases, leaving 19 bases not matched to a gene. From germline, CDR1 is LNHDA and CDR2 SQIVND (reference sequence). The CDR3 here is CASSPPKFGTGKSANEKLFF. The CDR3 DNA reads as TGTGCCAGTAGTCCCCCCAAGTTCGGGACAGGGAAGTCGGCTAATGAAAAACTGTTTTTT. Combining the CDR3 with reference TRBV19 and TRBJ1-4 gives the whole variable domain DGGITQSPKYLFRKEGQNVTLSCEQNLNHDAMYWYRQDPGQGLRLIYYSQIVNDFQKGDIAEGYSVSREKKESFPLTVTSAQKNPTAFYLCASSPPKFGTGKSANEKLFFGSGTQLSVL.

The DNA for the CDR3 is TGTGCCAGCAGTCCCGGGGGGGCCGGGGGCTACACCTTC. Translation: CASSPGGAGGYTF. V usage is TRBV6-6 and J usage is TRBJ1-2; TRBD1 might be the D (6 bases). Trimming removed 5 bases from V and 8 bases from J, with 15 bases in between. Germline V gene lookup returns CDR1 MNHNY and CDR2 SVGAGI (reference sequence). CDR3 length equals 13 residues.

V and J are TRBV7-9 and TRBJ1-2; 8 nucleotides match TRBD1. The CDR3 consists of 14 residues. Germline V gives CDR1 SEHNR, CDR2 FQNEAQ (reference sequence). Losses at the gene ends were 5 bases for V and 4 bases for J; bases not matched to a gene: 6. The chain's CDR3 is CASSLTGGGYGYTF. Written as DNA, the CDR3 is TGTGCCAGCAGCCTAACAGGGGGAGGCTATGGCTACACCTTC.

V usage is TRBV5-1 and J usage is TRBJ2-3, with 15 bases matching TRBD2. The CDR3 runs 15 residues. Unmatched junction bases numbered 2, after V lost 0 bases and J lost 9 bases. Germline V gives CDR1 SGHRS, CDR2 YFSETQ. Here the CDR3 DNA reads TGCGCCAGCAGCTTGGAGGGGACTAGCGGGGGGACGCAGTATTTT. Translated, it gives CASSLEGTSGGTQYF. Based on the CDR3 plus reference TRBV5-1 and TRBJ2-3, the full variable domain is KAGVTQTPRYLIKTRGQQVTLSCSPISGHRSVSWYQQTPGQGLQFLFEYFSETQRNKGNFPGRFSGRQFSNSRSEMNVSTLELGDSALYLCASSLEGTSGGTQYFGPGTRLTVL.

The chain joins TRBV18 to TRBJ2-2; D perhaps matches TRBD1 (5 bases). V was pared by 2 bases and J by 6 bases, with 16 bases between. The CDR3 has 16 residues. Germline loops: CDR1 KGHSH, CDR2 LQKENI. The CDR3 DNA is TGTGCCAGCTCACCAGAGTCGGCAGTCAGGGCCGGGGAGCTGTTTTTT. Its translation: CASSPESAVRAGELFF. Combining the CDR3 with reference TRBV18 and TRBJ2-2 gives the whole variable domain NAGVMQNPRHLVRRRGQEARLRCSPMKGHSHVYWYRQLPEEGLKFMVYLQKENIIDESGMPKERFSAEFPKEGPSILRIQQVVRGDSAAYFCASSPESAVRAGELFFGEGSRLTVL.